The rows below give T cell receptor beta chains drawn from one sample of a study of human T cells and chemical hapten exposure. TCRdb independently ran MiXCR on the RACE reads; one entry per CDR3 protein. The sample lists tens of thousands of distinct CDR3 sequences, around 9.3% seen once, with about an eighth in the top ten. The starting material was whole blood, obtained in connection with sensitization to the hapten diphenylcyclopropenone (DPC). These receptors all come from a woman between 35 and 50 years old with alopecia areata. Some clones in this sample may be carry-over from other donors' samples. Both conserved end residues are part of each CDR3.

TRBJ2-7 TRBV12-3/TRBV12-4 CASSLAGPDYEQYF
TRBJ2-1 TRBV3-1 CASSHGGQYNEQFF
TRBJ2-7 TRBV19 CASSTRQGAREQYF
TRBJ2-2 TRBV14 CASSQPGLAQTGELFF
TRBJ2-5 TRBV20-1 CSAGDSGLPQETQYF
TRBJ1-2 TRBV7-8 CASSLGPGGYGYTF
TRBJ1-1 TRBV7-2 CASSLNREAFF
TRBJ1-2 TRBV20-1 CSARGQAYYGYTF
TRBJ2-7 TRBV6-5 CASSAGTGVQYEQYF
TRBJ2-7 TRBV20-1 CSASDLSYEQYF
TRBJ2-3 TRBV24-1 CATSDPRGGTDTQYF
TRBJ2-2 TRBV29-1 CSVTRNTGELFF
TRBJ1-1 TRBV20-1 CSARRTGTGTTEAFF
TRBJ2-3 TRBV19 CASRPTGVDTQYF